The T cell receptor beta chain under discussion was sequenced for a study of T cell repertoires in ileal Crohn's disease. Across the study: Thiopurines (fewer than 12) or anti-TNF agents (roughly 17) were given postoperatively to about half.

TCRdb's copy holds only in-frame clones and misses some; the assay was immunoSEQ multiplex PCR. The profile shows almost 15,000 clones, just under 80% of them singletons. CDR3 size: 13 residues. Trimming stripped 4 bases from V and 6 bases from J, with 13 bases between. Germline values: CDR1 SGHNT, CDR2 YYREEE (reference sequence). Time point of the sample: neoterminal ileum biopsy at postoperative endoscopy, about 6 months after surgery. The sequence was collected from an adult with Crohn's disease. The chain joins TRBV5-4 to TRBJ1-2; weak D call: TRBD1 (5 bases). Sequencing used ileal tissue. The CDR3 here is CASSNRDAHGYTF. CDR3 nucleotides: TGTGCCAGCAGCAACCGGGACGCCCATGGCTACACCTTC.